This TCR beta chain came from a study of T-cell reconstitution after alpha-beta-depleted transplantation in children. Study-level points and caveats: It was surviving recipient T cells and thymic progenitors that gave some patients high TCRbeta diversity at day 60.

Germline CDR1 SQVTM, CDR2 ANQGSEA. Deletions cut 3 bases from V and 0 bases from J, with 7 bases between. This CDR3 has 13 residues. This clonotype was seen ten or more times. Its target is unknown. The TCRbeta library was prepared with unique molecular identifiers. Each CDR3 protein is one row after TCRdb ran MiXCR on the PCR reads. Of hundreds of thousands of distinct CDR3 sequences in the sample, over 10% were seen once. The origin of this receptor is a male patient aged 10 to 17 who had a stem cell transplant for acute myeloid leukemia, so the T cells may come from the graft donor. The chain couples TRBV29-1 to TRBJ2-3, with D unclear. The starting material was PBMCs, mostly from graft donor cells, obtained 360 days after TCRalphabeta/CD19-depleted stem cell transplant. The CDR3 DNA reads TGCAGCGTTGACACGGCTAGCACAGATACGCAGTATTTT. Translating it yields CSVDTASTDTQYF.